The entry that follows covers one T cell receptor (beta chain) sequence. Its matching antigen is unknown. Here immunoSEQ multiplex PCR was the method, and the copy in TCRdb shows in-frame clones only, minus some. The table shows 4,500 to 6,500 clones, with around 62% occurring only once. This record comes from a study of CD8 T cell repertoires and HIV-1 epitope variants. Trimming removed 0 bases at V and 6 bases at J, with 12 bases between. This CDR3 contains 15 residues. Germline CDR1 is LGHNA and CDR2 is YNFKEQ. The chain employs TRBV4-2 and TRBJ2-1; tentatively, D is TRBD2 (6 bases). Sequenced input: cultured CD8+ T cells derived from PBMCs. This sequence originates from a male donor with HIV. The CDR3, as DNA: TGTGCCAGCAGCCAAGATAGGACTACGCCCAATGAGCAGTTCTTC. It translates to CASSQDRTTPNEQFF.